This T cell receptor beta chain was retrieved from a study of somatic mutations in cytotoxic T cells in rheumatoid arthritis. The protocol was immunoSEQ multiplex PCR, while the TCRdb copy is restricted to in-frame clones and leaves out a portion. The sample comprises 15,000 to 20,000 clones, 79% of which are singletons, and 20% to 25% rests with the top ten. The CDR3 extends over 14 amino acids. The germline gives CDR1 SGDLS, CDR2 YYNGEE. The junction had 8 bases not matched to a gene; V was cut back by 7 bases and J by 4 bases. The TCR sequence derives from an adult with rheumatoid arthritis. The V and J genes are TRBV9 and TRBJ1-2, with 9 bases aligning to TRBD1. Sequences were obtained from CD8+ T cells sorted from blood. CDR3 in amino acids: CASGMDRGIYGYTF. The CDR3 DNA reads as TGTGCCAGCGGGATGGACAGGGGTATCTATGGCTACACCTTC.